The next 18 T cell receptor beta chains were all read from a single sample in a study of blood T cell repertoires in COVID-19. Profiling relied on immunoSEQ multiplex PCR, and the TCRdb table lists in-frame clones only, not all of them. This table has about 150,000 clones, roughly nine tenths appearing once. The sequencing sample was made of peripheral blood. Source of these receptors: a woman between 40 and 50 years old with acute or convalescent COVID-19.

The rearrangement uses TRBV5-1 and TRBJ2-7; TRBD1 agrees at 7 bases. The trim removed 4 bases at V and 3 bases at J, leaving 7 bases unmatched. The V gene's germline CDR1 is SGHRS and CDR2 YFSETQ. The CDR3 is made up of 14 amino acids. CDR3 nucleotides: TGCGCCAGCAGCAAAGACAGGGCATACTACGAGCAGTACTTC. This encodes CASSKDRAYYEQYF.

The CDR3 loop is CATEDRASNQPQHF. CDR3 DNA sequence: TGTGCCACCGAGGACAGGGCTAGCAATCAGCCCCAGCATTTT. The genes are TRBV15 and TRBJ1-5, with 8 bases identical to TRBD1. In germline, CDR1 is LNHNV, CDR2 YYDKDF (reference sequence). The CDR3 is 14 residues long. V was clipped by 8 bases and J by 0 bases; unmatched bases: 3.

This clone was seen a single time. This sequence joins TRBV6-5 and TRBJ2-1; D gene uncertain. Trimming shortened V by 4 bases and J by 9 bases, and 13 bases separated the two germline ends. Per germline, CDR1 MNHEY and CDR2 SVGAGI. The CDR3 contains 13 residues. This CDR3 reads CASSLFAWAEQFF. The CDR3 DNA follows: TGTGCCAGCAGTTTGTTCGCTTGGGCTGAGCAGTTCTTC.

The gene calls are TRBV30 and TRBJ2-1; the match to TRBD2 covers 8 bases. Trimming took 1 base from V and 9 from J; bases not matched to a gene: 11. There are 15 residues in the CDR3. From germline, CDR1 is GTSNPN and CDR2 SVGIG (reference sequence). The CDR3 nucleotides read TGTGCCTGGAGTGGAGGGACTAGGTCAGTGAGTGAGCAGTTCTTC. As protein: CAWSGGTRSVSEQFF.

The chain links TRBV6-1 to TRBJ2-2, with no clear D. V lost 2 bases and J 1 base, leaving 11 bases between the germline ends. The CDR3 covers 16 residues. The V gene's germline CDR1 is MNHNS and CDR2 SASEGT. CDR3 coding DNA: TGTGCCAGCAGTGAACTTCATCCAGGGAACACCGGGGAGCTGTTTTTT. Translated: CASSELHPGNTGELFF.

The J gene is TRBJ2-3, the V gene TRBV15; no definite D call. The germline V gene has CDR1 LNHNV and CDR2 YYDKDF (reference sequence). The CDR3 sequence is 13 residues long. V was trimmed by 3 bases and J by 2 bases, leaving 6 bases between them. CDR3 sequence: CATSSINTDTQYF. The CDR3, as DNA: TGTGCCACCAGCAGTATAAACACAGATACGCAGTATTTT. The whole variable domain, filled in from reference TRBV15 and TRBJ2-3, reads DAMVIQNPRYQVTQFGKPVTLSCSQTLNHNVMYWYQQKSSQAPKLLFHYYDKDFNNEADTPDNFQSRRPNTSFCFLDIRSPGLGDTAMYLCATSSINTDTQYFGPGTRLTVL.

The chain links TRBV29-1 to TRBJ1-3; tentatively, D is TRBD1 (6 bases). Deletions cut 4 bases from V and 4 bases from J, with 8 bases between. Germline-derived CDR1 and CDR2 are SQVTM and ANQGSEA. This CDR3 has 12 amino acids. CDR3 in amino acids: CSVAGDGNTIYF. The CDR3 nucleotides are TGCAGCGTTGCAGGGGACGGAAACACCATATATTTT.

The chain is built from TRBV5-1 and TRBJ2-1, with unresolved D. Germline CDR1 reads SGHRS; CDR2 reads YFSETQ. The CDR3 length is 14 residues. Trimming removed 4 bases at V and 0 bases at J, with 8 bases between. CDR3 region: CASSMVSSYNEQFF. CDR3 sequence (DNA): TGCGCCAGCAGCATGGTGAGCTCCTACAATGAGCAGTTCTTC.

This chain joins TRBV5-1 and TRBJ2-3, with 7 nucleotides matching TRBD1. Trimming cost V 2 bases and J 2 bases; bases outside gene matches: 11. This CDR3 has 17 residues. Germline V gene data show CDR1 as SGHRS and CDR2 as YFSETQ. As DNA, the CDR3 is TGCGCCAGCAGCTTTTTTTCCCGGGACAGTGTCACAGATACGCAGTATTTT. It codes for CASSFFSRDSVTDTQYF.

The chain links TRBV13 to TRBJ2-7, with TRBD1 matching 12 bases. Germline-derived CDR1 and CDR2 are PRHDT and FYEKMQ (reference sequence). The V gene end was trimmed by 4 bases and the J gene end by 4 bases; junction bases not matched to a gene: 14. This CDR3 has 18 amino acids. The CDR3 spells CASSSTGTGGARKYEQYF. The CDR3 DNA reads as TGTGCCAGCAGCTCAACCGGGACAGGGGGCGCCCGGAAATACGAGCAGTACTTC. The full variable domain, in which reference TRBV13 and TRBJ2-7 provide the parts outside the CDR3, is AAGVIQSPRHLIKEKRETATLKCYPIPRHDTVYWYQQGPGQDPQFLISFYEKMQSDKGSIPDRFSAQQFSDYHSELNMSSLELGDSALYFCASSSTGTGGARKYEQYFGPGTRLTVT.

The J gene is TRBJ2-2, the V gene TRBV12-5; 8 bases align to TRBD2. CDR3 length: 17 residues. Per germline, CDR1 LGHNT and CDR2 FRNRAP. V shed 7 bases and J 1 base; nucleotides not matched to a gene: 11. The CDR3 DNA sequence: TGTGCTAGTGCTCCACCCCTCGGGAGGGAGAACACCGGGGAGCTGTTTTTT. Protein: CASAPPLGRENTGELFF.

V and J are TRBV7-9 and TRBJ2-7; TRBD1 is a possible D gene (6 bases). V dropped 0 bases and J dropped 4 bases, with 16 bases sitting between them. Germline CDR1 and CDR2: SEHNR and FQNEAQ (reference sequence). This CDR3 region has 16 residues. CDR3 loop: CASSLAVLDRQYEQYF. CDR3 nucleotides: TGTGCCAGCAGCTTAGCCGTTCTGGACAGACAATACGAGCAGTACTTC. Variable domain in full (rest from reference TRBV7-9 and TRBJ2-7): DTGVSQNPRHKITKRGQNVTFRCDPISEHNRLYWYRQTLGQGPEFLTYFQNEAQLEKSRLLSDRFSAERPKGSFSTLEIQRTEQGDSAMYLCASSLAVLDRQYEQYFGPGTRLTVT.

The chain combines TRBV27 with TRBJ2-4; 9 positions agree with TRBD1. CDR1 is MNHEY, CDR2 SMNVEV, per germline (reference sequence). The V and J ends lost 1 base and 9 bases, in that order; junction bases with no gene match: 7. This CDR3 region has 15 residues. CDR3 protein: CASSLFGTGQIIQYF. In DNA form, the CDR3 reads TGTGCCAGCAGTTTATTCGGGACAGGGCAGATCATTCAGTACTTC.

The chain couples TRBV28 to TRBJ1-1; tentatively, D is TRBD1 (5 bases). CDR1 and CDR2 (germline): MDHEN, SYDVKM. CDR3 size: 11 residues. The ends were cut back, 5 bases at V and 7 bases at J, with 8 bases in the middle. The CDR3 DNA is TGTGCCAGCAGTCAGGGTAGTGAAGCTTTCTTT. This sequence encodes CASSQGSEAFF.

The chain recombines TRBV7-9 with TRBJ2-7; TRBD1 matches at 7 bases. From germline, CDR1 is SEHNR and CDR2 FQNEAQ (reference sequence). CDR3 length: 15 amino acids. Trimming removed 4 bases from V and 2 bases from J; junction bases left unmatched: 8. CDR3: CASSSSTQGAYEQYF. The CDR3 DNA reads as TGTGCCAGCAGCTCAAGCACGCAGGGGGCCTACGAGCAGTACTTC.

The gene calls are TRBV7-9 and TRBJ1-2; 7 bases fit TRBD1. The ends lost 2 bases at V and 2 bases at J; junction bases unmatched: 2. In germline, CDR1 is SEHNR, CDR2 FQNEAQ (reference sequence). There are 14 residues in the CDR3. The CDR3 is CASSLRDSNYGYTF. The DNA of the CDR3 is TGTGCCAGCAGCTTAAGGGACAGCAACTATGGCTACACCTTC.

This rearrangement joins TRBV2 to TRBJ2-1, with 8 bases that match TRBD2. This CDR3 comprises 15 residues. J was trimmed by 3 bases and V by 4 bases; bases with no gene match: 5. Germline CDR1 is SNHLY and CDR2 is FYNNEI. CDR3 loop: CASSVRLAGYNEQFF. DNA of the CDR3: TGTGCCAGCAGTGTAAGGCTAGCGGGCTACAATGAGCAGTTCTTC.

The rearrangement joins TRBV12-5 to TRBJ1-1; D is unclear. The CDR3 loop spans 12 amino acids. V lost 6 bases, J lost 8 bases, and 13 bases lay in between. From germline, CDR1 is LGHNT and CDR2 FRNRAP. The CDR3 loop reads CASGPTYNEAFF. CDR3 in DNA: TGTGCTAGTGGCCCGACTTATAACGAAGCTTTCTTT.